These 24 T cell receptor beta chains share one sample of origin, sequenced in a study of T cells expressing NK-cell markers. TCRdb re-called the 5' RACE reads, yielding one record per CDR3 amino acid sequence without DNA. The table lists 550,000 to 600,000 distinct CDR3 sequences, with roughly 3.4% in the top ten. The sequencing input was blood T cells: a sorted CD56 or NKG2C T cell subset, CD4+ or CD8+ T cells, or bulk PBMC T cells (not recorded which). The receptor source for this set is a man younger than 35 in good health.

The CDR3 is CASSSIGQAGDGELFF. The rearrangement joins TRBV7-9 to TRBJ2-2; TCRdb calls TRBD2, which cannot be checked without DNA. The CDR3 length is 16 residues. Germline lookup yields CDR1 SEHNR and CDR2 FQNEAQ (reference sequence). The variable domain in full, completed from reference TRBV7-9 and TRBJ2-2, reads DTGVSQNPRHKITKRGQNVTFRCDPISEHNRLYWYRQTLGQGPEFLTYFQNEAQLEKSRLLSDRFSAERPKGSFSTLEIQRTEQGDSAMYLCASSSIGQAGDGELFFGEGSRLTVL.

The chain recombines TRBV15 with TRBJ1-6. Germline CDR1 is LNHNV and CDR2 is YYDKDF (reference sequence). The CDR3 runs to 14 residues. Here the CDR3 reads CATSRDLGFSPLHF.

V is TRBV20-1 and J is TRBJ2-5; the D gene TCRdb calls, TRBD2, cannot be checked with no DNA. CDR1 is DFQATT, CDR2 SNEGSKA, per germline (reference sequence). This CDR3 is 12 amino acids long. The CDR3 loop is CSASGGQQTQYF.

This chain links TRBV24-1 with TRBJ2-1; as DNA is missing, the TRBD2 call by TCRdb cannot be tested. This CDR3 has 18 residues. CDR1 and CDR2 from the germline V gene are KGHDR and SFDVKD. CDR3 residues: CATSDLRVAGGPGNEQFF.

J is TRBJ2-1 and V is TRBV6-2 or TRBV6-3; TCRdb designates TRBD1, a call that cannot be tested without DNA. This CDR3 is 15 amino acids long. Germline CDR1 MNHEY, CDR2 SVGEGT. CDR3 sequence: CASSYSGTPGGEQFF.

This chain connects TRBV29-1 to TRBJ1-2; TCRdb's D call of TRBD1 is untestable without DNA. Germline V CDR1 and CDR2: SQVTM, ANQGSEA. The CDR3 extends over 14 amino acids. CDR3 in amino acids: CSDKTGTGGYGYTF.

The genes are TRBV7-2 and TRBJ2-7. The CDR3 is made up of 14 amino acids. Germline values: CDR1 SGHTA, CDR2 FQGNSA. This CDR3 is CASSLGQRNHEQYF.

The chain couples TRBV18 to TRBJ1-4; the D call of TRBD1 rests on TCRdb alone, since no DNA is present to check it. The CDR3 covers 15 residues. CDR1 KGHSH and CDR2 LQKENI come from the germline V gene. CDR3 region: CASTPTAQDSEKLFF.

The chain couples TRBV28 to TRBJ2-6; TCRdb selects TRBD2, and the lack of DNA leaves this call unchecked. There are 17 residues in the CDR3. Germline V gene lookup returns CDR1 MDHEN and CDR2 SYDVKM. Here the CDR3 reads CASSPFGGTLGANVLTF.

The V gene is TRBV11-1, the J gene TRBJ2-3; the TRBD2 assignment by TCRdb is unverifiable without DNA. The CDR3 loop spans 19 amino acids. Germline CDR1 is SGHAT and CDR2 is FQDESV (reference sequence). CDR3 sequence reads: CAASPGLAGGPSPTDTQYF. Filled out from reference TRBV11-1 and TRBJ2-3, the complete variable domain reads EAEVAQSPRYKITEKSQAVAFWCDPISGHATLYWYRQILGQGPELLVQFQDESVVDDSQLPKDRFSAERLKGVDSTLKIQPAELGDSAMYLCAASPGLAGGPSPTDTQYFGPGTRLTVL.

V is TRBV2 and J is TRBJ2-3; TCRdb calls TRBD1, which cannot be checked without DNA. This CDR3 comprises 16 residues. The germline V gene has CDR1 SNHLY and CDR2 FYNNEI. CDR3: CASSEPGQLHTDTQYF.

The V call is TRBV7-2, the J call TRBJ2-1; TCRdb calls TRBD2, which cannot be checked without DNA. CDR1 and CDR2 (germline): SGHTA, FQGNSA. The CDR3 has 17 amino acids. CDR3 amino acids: CASSPAWGSGGYNEQFF.

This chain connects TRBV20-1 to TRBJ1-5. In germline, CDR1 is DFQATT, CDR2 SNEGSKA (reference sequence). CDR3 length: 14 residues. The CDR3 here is CSAGGGGGNQPQHF.

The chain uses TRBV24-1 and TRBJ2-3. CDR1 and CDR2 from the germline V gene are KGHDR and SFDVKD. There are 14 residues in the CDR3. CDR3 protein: CATSDRFIRDTQYF.

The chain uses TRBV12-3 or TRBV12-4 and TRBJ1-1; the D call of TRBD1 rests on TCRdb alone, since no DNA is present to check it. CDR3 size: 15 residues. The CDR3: CASSLQGASGTEAFF.

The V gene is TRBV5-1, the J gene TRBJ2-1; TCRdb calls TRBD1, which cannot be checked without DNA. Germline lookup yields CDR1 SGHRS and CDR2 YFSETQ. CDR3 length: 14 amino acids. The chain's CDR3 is CASSFSGDNNEQFF.

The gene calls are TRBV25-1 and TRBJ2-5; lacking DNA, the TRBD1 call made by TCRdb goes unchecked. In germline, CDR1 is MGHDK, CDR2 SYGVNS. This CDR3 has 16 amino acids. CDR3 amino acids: CASSEGAGEPQETQYF. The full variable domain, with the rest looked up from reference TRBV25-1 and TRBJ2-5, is EADIYQTPRYLVIGTGKKITLECSQTMGHDKMYWYQQDPGMELHLIHYSYGVNSTEKGDLSSESTVSRIRTEHFPLTLESARPSHTSQYLCASSEGAGEPQETQYFGPGTRLLVL.

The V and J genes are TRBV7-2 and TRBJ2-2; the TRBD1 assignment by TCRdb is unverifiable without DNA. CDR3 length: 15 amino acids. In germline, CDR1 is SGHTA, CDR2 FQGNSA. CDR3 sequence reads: CASGTGGFNTGELFF.

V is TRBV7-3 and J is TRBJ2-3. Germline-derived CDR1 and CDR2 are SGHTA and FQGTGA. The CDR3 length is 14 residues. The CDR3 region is CASSTRLDTDTQYF.

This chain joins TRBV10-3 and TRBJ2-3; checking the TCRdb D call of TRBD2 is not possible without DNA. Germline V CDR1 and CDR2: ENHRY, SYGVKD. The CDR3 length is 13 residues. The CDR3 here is CATQVAGVDTQYF.

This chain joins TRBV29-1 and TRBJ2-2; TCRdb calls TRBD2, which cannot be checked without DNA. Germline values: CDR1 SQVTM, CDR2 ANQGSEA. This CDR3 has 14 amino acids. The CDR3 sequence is CSVEGTSNTGELFF.

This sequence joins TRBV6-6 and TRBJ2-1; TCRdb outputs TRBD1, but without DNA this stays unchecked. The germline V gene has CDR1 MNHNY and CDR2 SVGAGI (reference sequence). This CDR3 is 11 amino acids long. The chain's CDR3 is CASGRDIEQFF.

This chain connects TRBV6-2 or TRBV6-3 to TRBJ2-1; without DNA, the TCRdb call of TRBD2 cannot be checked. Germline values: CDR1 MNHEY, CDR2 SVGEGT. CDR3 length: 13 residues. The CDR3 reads CASTELVRNEQFF.

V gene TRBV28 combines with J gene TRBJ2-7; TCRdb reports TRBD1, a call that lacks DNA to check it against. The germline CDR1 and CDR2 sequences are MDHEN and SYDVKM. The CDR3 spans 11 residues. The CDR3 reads CATTRTGEQYF.